These 5 T cell receptor beta chains were sequenced from one sample in a study of cytomegalovirus exposure and HLA in healthy donors. Both 60 Vbeta primers and 13 Jbeta primers went into the PCR. The protocol was immunoSEQ multiplex PCR, while the TCRdb copy is restricted to in-frame clones and leaves out a portion. The sample consists of more than 85,000 clones, around 86% of them appearing once. The sequencing input was PBMCs. These receptors all stem from a man aged 40-50 years in good health and CMV-seronegative.

This chain connects TRBV6-4 to TRBJ2-1; 7 nucleotides match TRBD2. CDR3 length: 15 amino acids. Germline trimming cut 9 bases from V and 1 base from J; bases unmatched to any gene: 9. Germline CDR1 is MRHNA and CDR2 is SNTAGT. The CDR3 nucleotides read TGTGCCAGGTCCGTGTGGGGACTATCCTACAATGAGCAGTTCTTC. It translates to CARSVWGLSYNEQFF.

The genes are TRBV5-1 and TRBJ2-2, with a tentative D call TRBD2 (5 bases). V was trimmed by 6 bases and J by 5 bases, leaving 14 bases between them. From germline, CDR1 is SGHRS and CDR2 YFSETQ. The CDR3 length is 14 residues. This CDR3 reads CASNFGLTTGELFF. CDR3 bases: TGCGCCAGCAACTTTGGACTGACTACCGGGGAGCTGTTTTTT.

The rearrangement joins TRBV29-1 to TRBJ2-3; D is perhaps TRBD2 (6 bases). With 8 bases removed from V and 1 base from J, the gap between germline ends came to 13 bases. This CDR3 is 13 amino acids long. Germline loops: CDR1 SQVTM, CDR2 ANQGSEA. CDR3 sequence: CSQKEGGTDTQYF. In nucleotides, the CDR3 is TGCAGCCAGAAGGAGGGCGGCACAGATACGCAGTATTTT.

The chain recombines TRBV29-1 with TRBJ2-3; 8 positions agree with TRBD1. V dropped 7 bases and J dropped 0; count of bases not matched to a gene: 3. The germline CDR1 and CDR2 sequences are SQVTM and ANQGSEA. The length of the CDR3 is 13 residues. This chain's CDR3 is CSGRQGSTDTQYF. In nucleotides, the CDR3 is TGCAGCGGGAGACAGGGGAGCACAGATACGCAGTATTTT.

The chain links TRBV27 to TRBJ2-1; TRBD2 might be the D (6 bases). Trimming pared 8 bases from V and 6 bases from J, leaving 14 bases between. The CDR3 has 13 amino acids. Germline-derived CDR1 and CDR2 are MNHEY and SMNVEV (reference sequence). CDR3 sequence (DNA): TGTGCCAGCGACCTGGGAGGCTGCAATGAGCAGTTCTTC. This sequence encodes CASDLGGCNEQFF.